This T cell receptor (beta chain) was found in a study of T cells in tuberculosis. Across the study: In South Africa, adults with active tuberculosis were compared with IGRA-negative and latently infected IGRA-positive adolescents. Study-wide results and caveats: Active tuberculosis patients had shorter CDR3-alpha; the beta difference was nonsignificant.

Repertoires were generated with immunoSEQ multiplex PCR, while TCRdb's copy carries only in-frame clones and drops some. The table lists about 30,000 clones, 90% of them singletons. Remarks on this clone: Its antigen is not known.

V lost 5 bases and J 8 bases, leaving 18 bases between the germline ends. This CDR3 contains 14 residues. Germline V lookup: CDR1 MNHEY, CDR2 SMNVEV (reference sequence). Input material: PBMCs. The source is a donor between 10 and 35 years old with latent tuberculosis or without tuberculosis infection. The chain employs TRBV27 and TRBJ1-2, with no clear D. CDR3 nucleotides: TGTGCCAGCAGTCGTCTCGGGAATAACGGGGGCTACACCTTC. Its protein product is CASSRLGNNGGYTF.